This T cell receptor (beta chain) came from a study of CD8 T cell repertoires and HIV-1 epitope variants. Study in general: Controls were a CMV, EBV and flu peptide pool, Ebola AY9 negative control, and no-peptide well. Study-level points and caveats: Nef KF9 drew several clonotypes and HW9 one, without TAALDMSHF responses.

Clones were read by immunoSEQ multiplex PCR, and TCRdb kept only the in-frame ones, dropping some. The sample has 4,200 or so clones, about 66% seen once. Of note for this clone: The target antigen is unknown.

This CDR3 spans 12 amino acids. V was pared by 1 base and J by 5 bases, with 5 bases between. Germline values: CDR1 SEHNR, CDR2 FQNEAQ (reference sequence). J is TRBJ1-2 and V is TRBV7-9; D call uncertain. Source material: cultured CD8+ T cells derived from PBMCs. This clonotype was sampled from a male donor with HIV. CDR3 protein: CASSLEEYGYTF. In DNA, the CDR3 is TGTGCCAGCAGCTTAGAGGAATATGGCTACACCTTC.